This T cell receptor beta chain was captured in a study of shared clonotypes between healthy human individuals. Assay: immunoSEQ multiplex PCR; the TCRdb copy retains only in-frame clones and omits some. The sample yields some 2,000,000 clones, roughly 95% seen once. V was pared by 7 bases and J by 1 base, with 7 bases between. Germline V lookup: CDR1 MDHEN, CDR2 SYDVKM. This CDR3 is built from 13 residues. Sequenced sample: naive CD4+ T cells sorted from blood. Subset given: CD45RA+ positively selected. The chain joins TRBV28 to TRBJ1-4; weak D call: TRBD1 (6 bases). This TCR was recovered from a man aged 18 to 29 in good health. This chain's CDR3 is CASIGGTNEKLFF. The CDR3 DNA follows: TGTGCCAGCATAGGGGGAACTAATGAAAAACTGTTTTTT.